The entry below describes one T cell receptor beta chain. Its cognate antigen is unknown. The germline V gene encodes CDR1 LNHNV and CDR2 YYDKDF (reference sequence). There are 14 residues in the CDR3. These data belong to a study of T cells expressing NK-cell markers. Broader study findings: There remained a lack of clarity about HCMV specificity of expanded NKG2C+ T cell clones.

It was by 5'RACE template switching with UMIs that TCR beta cDNA was made. TCRdb reanalyzed the 5' RACE reads, giving one entry per CDR3 protein sequence and no DNA. The sample table sets out 400,000 to 550,000 distinct CDR3 sequences. This sequence was found in a woman between 18 and 70 years old in good health. The specimen was blood T cells: a sorted CD56 or NKG2C T cell subset, CD4+ or CD8+ T cells, or bulk PBMC T cells (not recorded which). The chain carries TRBV15 and TRBJ2-3. The CDR3 here is CATSRDLGQDTQYF.